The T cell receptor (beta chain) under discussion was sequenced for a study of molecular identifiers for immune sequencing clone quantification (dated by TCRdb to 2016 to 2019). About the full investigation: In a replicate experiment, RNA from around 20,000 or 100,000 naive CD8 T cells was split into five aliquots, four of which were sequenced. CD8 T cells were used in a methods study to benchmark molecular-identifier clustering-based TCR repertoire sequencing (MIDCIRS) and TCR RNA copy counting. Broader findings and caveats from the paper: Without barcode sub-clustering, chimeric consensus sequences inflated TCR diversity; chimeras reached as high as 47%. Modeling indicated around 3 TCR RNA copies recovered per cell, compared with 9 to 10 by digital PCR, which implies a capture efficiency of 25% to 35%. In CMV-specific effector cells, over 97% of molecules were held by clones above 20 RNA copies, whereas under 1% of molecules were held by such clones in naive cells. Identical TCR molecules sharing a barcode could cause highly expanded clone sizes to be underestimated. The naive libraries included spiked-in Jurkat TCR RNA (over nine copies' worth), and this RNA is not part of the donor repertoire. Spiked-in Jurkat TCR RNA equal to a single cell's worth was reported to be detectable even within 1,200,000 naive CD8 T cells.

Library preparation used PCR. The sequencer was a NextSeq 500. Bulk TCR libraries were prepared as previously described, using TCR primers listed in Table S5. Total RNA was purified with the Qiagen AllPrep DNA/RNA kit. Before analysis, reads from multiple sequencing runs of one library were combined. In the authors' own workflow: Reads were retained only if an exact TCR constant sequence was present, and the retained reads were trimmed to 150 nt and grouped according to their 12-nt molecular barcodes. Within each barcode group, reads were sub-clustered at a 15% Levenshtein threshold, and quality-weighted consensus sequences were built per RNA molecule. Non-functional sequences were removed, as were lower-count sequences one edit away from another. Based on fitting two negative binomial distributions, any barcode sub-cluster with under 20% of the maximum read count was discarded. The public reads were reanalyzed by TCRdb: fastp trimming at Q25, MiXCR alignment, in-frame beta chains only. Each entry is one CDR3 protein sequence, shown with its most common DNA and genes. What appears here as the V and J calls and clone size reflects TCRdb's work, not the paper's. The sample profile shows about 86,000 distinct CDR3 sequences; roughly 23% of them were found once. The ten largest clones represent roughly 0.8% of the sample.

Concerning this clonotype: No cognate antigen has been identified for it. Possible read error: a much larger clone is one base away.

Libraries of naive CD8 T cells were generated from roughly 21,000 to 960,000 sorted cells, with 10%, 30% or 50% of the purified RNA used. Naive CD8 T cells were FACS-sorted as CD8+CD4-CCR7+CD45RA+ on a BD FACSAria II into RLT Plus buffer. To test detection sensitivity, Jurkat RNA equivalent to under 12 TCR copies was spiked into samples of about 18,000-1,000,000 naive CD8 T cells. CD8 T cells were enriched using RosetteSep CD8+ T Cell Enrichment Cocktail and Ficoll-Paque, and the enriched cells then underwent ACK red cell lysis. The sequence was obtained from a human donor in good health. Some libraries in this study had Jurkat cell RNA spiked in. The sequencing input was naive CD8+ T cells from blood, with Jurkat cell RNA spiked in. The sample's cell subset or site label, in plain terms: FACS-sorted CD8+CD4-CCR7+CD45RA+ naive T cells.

The DNA sequence is given as TGTGCCAGCTGCCTGTCTGGGGCCGACGTCCTGACTTTC. Protein translation: CASCLSGADVLTF. The sequence joins TRBV12-3 or TRBV12-4 to TRBJ2-6; tentative D gene TRBD1, with 5 bases matching. From cysteine to phenylalanine, the CDR3 is 13 amino acids long. The only DNA kept is the CDR3, 39 bases in frame from the first base.